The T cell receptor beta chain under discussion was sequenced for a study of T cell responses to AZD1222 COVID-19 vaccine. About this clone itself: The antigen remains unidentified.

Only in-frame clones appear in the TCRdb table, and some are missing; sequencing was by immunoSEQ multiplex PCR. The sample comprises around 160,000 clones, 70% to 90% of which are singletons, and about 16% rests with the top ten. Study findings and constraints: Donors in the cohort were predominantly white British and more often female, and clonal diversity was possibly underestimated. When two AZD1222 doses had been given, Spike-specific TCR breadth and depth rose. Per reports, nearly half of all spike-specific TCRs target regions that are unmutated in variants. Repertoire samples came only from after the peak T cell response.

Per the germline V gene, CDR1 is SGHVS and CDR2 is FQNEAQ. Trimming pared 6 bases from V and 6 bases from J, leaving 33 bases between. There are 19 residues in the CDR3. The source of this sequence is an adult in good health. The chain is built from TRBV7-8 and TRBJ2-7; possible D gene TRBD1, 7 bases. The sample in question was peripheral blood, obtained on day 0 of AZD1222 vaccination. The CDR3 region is CASSLYWVAGTAGQGEQYF. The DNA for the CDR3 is TGTGCCAGCAGTCTCTACTGGGTTGCCGGGACAGCGGGCCAAGGCGAGCAGTACTTC. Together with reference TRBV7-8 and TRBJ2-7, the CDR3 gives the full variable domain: GAGVSQSPRYKVAKRGQDVALRCDPISGHVSLFWYQQALGQGPEFLTYFQNEAQLDKSGLPSDRFFAERPEGSVSTLKIQRTQQEDSAVYLCASSLYWVAGTAGQGEQYFGPGTRLTVT.